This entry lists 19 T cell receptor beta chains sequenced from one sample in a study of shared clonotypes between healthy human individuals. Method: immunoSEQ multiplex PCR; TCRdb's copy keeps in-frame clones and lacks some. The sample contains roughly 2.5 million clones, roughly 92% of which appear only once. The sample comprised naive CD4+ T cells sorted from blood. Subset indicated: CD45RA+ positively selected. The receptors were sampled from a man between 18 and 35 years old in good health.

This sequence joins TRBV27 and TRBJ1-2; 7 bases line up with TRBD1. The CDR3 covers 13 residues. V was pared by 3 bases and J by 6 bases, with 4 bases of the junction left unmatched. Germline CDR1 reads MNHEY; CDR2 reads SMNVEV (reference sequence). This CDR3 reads CASSLGQGDGYTF. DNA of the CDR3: TGTGCCAGCAGTTTGGGGCAGGGGGATGGCTACACCTTC.

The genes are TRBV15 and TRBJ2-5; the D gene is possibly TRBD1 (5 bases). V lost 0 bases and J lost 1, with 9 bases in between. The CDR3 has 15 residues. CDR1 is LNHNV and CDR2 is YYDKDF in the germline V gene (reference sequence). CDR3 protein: CATSRDMGPQETQYF. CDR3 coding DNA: TGTGCCACCAGCAGAGATATGGGGCCCCAAGAGACCCAGTACTTC.

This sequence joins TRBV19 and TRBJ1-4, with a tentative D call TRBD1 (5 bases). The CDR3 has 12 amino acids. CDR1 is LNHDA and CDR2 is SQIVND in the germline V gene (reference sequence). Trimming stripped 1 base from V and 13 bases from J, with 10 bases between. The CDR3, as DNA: TGTGCCAGTAGTATAGGGGGGTACGGACTGTTTTTT. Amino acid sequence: CASSIGGYGLFF.

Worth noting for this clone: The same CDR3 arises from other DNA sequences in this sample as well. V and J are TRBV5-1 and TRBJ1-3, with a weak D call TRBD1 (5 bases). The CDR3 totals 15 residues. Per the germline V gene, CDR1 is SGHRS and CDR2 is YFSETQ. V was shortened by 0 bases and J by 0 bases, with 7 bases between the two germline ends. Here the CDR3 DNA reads TGCGCCAGCAGCTTGGGGGGCCCCTCTGGAAACACCATATATTTT. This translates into CASSLGGPSGNTIYF.

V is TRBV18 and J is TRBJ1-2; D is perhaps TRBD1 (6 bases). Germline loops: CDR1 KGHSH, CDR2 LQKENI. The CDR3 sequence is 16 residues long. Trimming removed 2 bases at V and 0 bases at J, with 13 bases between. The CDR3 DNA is TGTGCCAGCTCACCAGCCCGACAGGCGACTAACTATGGCTACACCTTC. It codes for CASSPARQATNYGYTF. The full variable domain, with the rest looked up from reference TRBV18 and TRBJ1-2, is NAGVMQNPRHLVRRRGQEARLRCSPMKGHSHVYWYRQLPEEGLKFMVYLQKENIIDESGMPKERFSAEFPKEGPSILRIQQVVRGDSAAYFCASSPARQATNYGYTFGSGTRLTVV.

The CDR3 coding sequence is TGTGCCAGCAGTTTCCGGGAGTCTTTCGGGGAGCTGTTTTTT. It specifies CASSFRESFGELFF. The J gene is TRBJ2-2, the V gene TRBV6-5; D may be TRBD2 (6 bases). CDR1 and CDR2 (germline): MNHEY, SVGAGI. Trimming took off 4 bases at V and 7 bases at J, with 13 bases between the two ends. The CDR3 has 14 amino acids.

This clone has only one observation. In DNA, the CDR3 is TGCGCCAGCAGCCAAGACTTAGGGACTAGGCTTGGGGAGCAGTACTTC. Translating it yields CASSQDLGTRLGEQYF. J is TRBJ2-7 and V is TRBV4-3; 8 positions agree with TRBD2. CDR3 size: 16 residues. V shed 0 bases and J 7 bases; nucleotides not matched to a gene: 11. Germline V gene lookup returns CDR1 LGHNA and CDR2 YSLEER.

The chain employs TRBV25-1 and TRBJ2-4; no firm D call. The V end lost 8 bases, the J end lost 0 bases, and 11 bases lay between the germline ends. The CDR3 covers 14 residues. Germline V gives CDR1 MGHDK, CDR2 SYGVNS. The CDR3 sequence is CASSHPGAKNIQYF. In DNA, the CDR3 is TGTGCCAGCTCCCATCCAGGAGCCAAAAACATTCAGTACTTC.

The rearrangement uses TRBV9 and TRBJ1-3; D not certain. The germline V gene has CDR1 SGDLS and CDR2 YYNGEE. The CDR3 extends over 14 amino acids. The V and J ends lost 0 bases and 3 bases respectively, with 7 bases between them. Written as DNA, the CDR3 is TGTGCCAGCAGCGTAGCCGGAATTGGAAACACCATATATTTT. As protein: CASSVAGIGNTIYF. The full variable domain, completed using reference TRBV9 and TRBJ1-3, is DSGVTQTPKHLITATGQRVTLRCSPRSGDLSVYWYQQSLDQGLQFLIQYYNGEERAKGNILERFSAQQFPDLHSELNLSSLELGDSALYFCASSVAGIGNTIYFGEGSWLTVV.

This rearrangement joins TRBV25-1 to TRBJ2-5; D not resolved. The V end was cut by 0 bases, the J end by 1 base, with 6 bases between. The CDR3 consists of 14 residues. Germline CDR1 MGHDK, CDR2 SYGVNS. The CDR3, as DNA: TGTGCCAGCAGTGAATACGGATCCCAAGAGACCCAGTACTTC. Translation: CASSEYGSQETQYF.

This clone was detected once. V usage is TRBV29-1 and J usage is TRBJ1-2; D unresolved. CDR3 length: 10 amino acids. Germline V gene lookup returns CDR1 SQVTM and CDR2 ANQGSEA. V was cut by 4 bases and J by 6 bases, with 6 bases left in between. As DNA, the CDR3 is TGCAGCGTTGGAGGGAATGGCTACACCTTC. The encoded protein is CSVGGNGYTF. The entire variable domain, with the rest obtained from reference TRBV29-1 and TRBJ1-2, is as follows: SAVISQKPSRDICQRGTSLTIQCQVDSQVTMMFWYRQQPGQSLTLIATANQGSEATYESGFVIDKFPISRPNLTFSTLTVSNMSPEDSSIYLCSVGGNGYTFGSGTRLTVV.

The DNA for the CDR3 is TGTGCCAGCAGCTGGACTAGCGGGAGGGTCCTTAAGCACAATGAGCAGTTCTTC. The encoded protein is CASSWTSGRVLKHNEQFF. V is TRBV7-9 and J is TRBJ2-1; 15 bases are a match to TRBD2. Per germline, CDR1 SEHNR and CDR2 FQNEAQ (reference sequence). Trimming took 4 bases from V and 5 from J; bases not matched to a gene: 9. The CDR3 is 18 amino acids.

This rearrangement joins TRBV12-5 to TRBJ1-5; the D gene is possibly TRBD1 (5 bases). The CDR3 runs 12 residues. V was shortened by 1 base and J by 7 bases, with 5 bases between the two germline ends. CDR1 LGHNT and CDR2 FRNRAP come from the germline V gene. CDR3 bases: TGTGCTAGTGGTTTGGAGGGGCAGCCCCAGCATTTT. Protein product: CASGLEGQPQHF. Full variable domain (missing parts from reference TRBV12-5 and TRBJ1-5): DARVTQTPRHKVTEMGQEVTMRCQPILGHNTVFWYRQTMMQGLELLAYFRNRAPLDDSGMPKDRFSAEMPDATLATLKIQPSEPRDSAVYFCASGLEGQPQHFGDGTRLSIL.

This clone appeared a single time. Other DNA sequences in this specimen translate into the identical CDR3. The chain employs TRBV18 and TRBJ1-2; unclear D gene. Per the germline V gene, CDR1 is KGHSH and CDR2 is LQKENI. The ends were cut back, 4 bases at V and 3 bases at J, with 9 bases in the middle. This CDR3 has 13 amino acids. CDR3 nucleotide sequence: TGTGCCAGCTCACAGGGTCTCGACTATGGCTACACCTTC. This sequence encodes CASSQGLDYGYTF.

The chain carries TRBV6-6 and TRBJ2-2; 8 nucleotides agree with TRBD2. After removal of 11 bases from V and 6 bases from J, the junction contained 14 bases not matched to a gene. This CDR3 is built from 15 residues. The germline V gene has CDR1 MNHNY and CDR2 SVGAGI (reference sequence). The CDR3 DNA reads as TGTGCCGGCGCCCCGGGACTAGGGACACCCGGGGAGCTGTTTTTT. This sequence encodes CAGAPGLGTPGELFF.

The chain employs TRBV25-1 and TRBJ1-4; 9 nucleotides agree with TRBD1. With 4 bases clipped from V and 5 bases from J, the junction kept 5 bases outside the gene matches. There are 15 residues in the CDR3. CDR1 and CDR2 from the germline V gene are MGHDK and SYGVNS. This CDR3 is CASSGDRVRNEKLFF. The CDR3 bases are TGTGCCAGCAGTGGGGACAGGGTACGAAATGAAAAACTGTTTTTT.

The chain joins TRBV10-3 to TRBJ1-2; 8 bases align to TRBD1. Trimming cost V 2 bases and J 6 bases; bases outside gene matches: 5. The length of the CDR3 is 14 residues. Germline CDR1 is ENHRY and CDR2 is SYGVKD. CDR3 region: CAISEGQGWDGYTF. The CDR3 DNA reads TGTGCCATCAGTGAGGGACAGGGTTGGGATGGCTACACCTTC.

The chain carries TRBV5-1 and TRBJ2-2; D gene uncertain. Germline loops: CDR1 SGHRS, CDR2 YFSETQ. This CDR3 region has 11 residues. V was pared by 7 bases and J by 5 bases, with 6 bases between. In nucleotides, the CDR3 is TGCGCCAGCCGGTGGACCGGGGAGCTGTTTTTT. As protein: CASRWTGELFF.

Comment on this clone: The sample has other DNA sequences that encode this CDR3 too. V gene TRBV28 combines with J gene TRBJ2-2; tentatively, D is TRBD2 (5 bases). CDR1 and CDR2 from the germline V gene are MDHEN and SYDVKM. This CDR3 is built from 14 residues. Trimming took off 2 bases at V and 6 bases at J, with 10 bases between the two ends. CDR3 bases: TGTGCCAGCAGTTTACGGGGTCTCGCCGGGGAGCTGTTTTTT. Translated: CASSLRGLAGELFF.